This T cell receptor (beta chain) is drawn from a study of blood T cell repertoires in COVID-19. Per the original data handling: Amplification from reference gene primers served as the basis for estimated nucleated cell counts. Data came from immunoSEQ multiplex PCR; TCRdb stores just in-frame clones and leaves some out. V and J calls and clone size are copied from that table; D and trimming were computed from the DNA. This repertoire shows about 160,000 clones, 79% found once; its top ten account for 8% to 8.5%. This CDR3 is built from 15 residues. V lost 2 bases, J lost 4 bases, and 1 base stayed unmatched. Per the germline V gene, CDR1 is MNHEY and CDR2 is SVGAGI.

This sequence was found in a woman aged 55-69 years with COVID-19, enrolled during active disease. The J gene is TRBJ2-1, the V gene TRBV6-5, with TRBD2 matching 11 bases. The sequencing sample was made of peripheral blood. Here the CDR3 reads CASSYTSGSYNEQFF. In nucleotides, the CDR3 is TGTGCCAGCAGTTACACTAGCGGGAGTTACAATGAGCAGTTCTTC.